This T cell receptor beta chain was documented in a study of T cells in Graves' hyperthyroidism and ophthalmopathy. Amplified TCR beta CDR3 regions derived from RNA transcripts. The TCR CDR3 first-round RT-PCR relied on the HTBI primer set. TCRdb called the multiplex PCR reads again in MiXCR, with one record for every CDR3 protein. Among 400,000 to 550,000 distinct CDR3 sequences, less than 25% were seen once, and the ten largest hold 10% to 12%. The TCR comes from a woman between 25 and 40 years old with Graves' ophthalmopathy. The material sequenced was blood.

This chain's CDR3 is CASSGLGGTGPRAQYF. The CDR3 nucleotides read TGCGCCAGCAGTGGTTTAGGCGGGACAGGGCCTAGGGCCCAGTACTTC. This sequence joins TRBV10-2 and TRBJ2-5; 9 nucleotides match TRBD1. This CDR3 is built from 16 residues. The germline V gene has CDR1 WSHSY and CDR2 SAAADI. The V gene end was trimmed by 4 bases and the J gene end by 9 bases; junction bases not matched to a gene: 15.